This T cell receptor (beta chain) is from a study of CXCR3-negative and CXCR3-positive naive CD8 T cells. About the study: The study obtained 140 million or so TRB reads, about 1.5 +/- 0.3 million per library. Study-level results: Higher TRB CDR3 hydrophobicity marked CXCR3-positive naive cells relative to CXCR3-negative naive cells. For memory CD8+ cells diversity was much lower, but both naive subsets had comparably high diversity. After cryopreservation, CXCR3 expression dropped partially; most assays used fresh PBMCs.

5' RACE with UMI labels generated the TRB cDNA libraries. Following a re-call of the 5' RACE reads, TCRdb has one entry per CDR3 protein and lacks DNA. This sample's clone table lists under 85,000 distinct CDR3 sequences. To note about this clonotype: The antigen is undetermined.

Source material: naive CXCR3- CD8+ T cells from blood. Described subset: CD45RO-CCR7+CD27+CD95- naive CD8+ T cells lacking CXCR3 (TNR3-). This clonotype originated in a human donor in good health. Some clones in this sample may be carry-over from other donors' samples.

The CDR3 reads CASSSTASYGYTF. The chain combines TRBV12-3 or TRBV12-4 with TRBJ1-2. The CDR3 covers 13 residues.